These 19 T cell receptor beta chains came from one sample sequenced in a study of blood T cell repertoires in COVID-19. Profiling relied on immunoSEQ multiplex PCR, and the TCRdb table lists in-frame clones only, not all of them. This sample has about 260,000 clones, with over 75% found just once. Material: peripheral blood. The receptors were sampled from a human donor in a cohort sampled during active COVID-19.

The chain joins TRBV4-2 to TRBJ2-1; the match to TRBD2 covers 12 bases. The CDR3 is 17 residues long. CDR1 and CDR2 from the germline V gene are LGHNA and YNFKEQ. The junction had 4 bases not matched to a gene; V was cut back by 4 bases and J by 0 bases. The DNA of the CDR3 is TGTGCCAGCAGCCCTGGACTAGCGGGGACCTCCTACAATGAGCAGTTCTTC. Translated, it gives CASSPGLAGTSYNEQFF.

The J gene is TRBJ1-5, the V gene TRBV9; D possibly corresponds to TRBD1 (6 bases). The germline CDR1 and CDR2 sequences are SGDLS and YYNGEE. Trimming left V 5 bases short and J 5 bases short, with 11 bases between. CDR3 length: 13 amino acids. CDR3 bases: TGTGCCAGCAGTACAGGGAGAGATCAGCCCCAGCATTTT. It is translated as CASSTGRDQPQHF. The full variable domain, completed using reference TRBV9 and TRBJ1-5, is DSGVTQTPKHLITATGQRVTLRCSPRSGDLSVYWYQQSLDQGLQFLIQYYNGEERAKGNILERFSAQQFPDLHSELNLSSLELGDSALYFCASSTGRDQPQHFGDGTRLSIL.

V gene TRBV9 combines with J gene TRBJ2-2, with a weak D call TRBD1 (5 bases). This CDR3 has 16 residues. Germline loops: CDR1 SGDLS, CDR2 YYNGEE. The V end lost 1 base, the J end lost 1 base, and 11 bases lay between the germline ends. CDR3: CASSVRSTGNTGELFF. The CDR3, as DNA: TGTGCCAGCAGCGTACGGTCTACAGGGAACACCGGGGAGCTGTTTTTT.

The J gene is TRBJ1-2, the V gene TRBV6-5; D gene uncertain. V lost 4 bases and J lost 8, with 5 bases in between. This CDR3 is 10 amino acids long. Germline CDR1 is MNHEY and CDR2 is SVGAGI. The CDR3 DNA reads TGTGCCAGCAGTTTGGGCGGCTACACCTTC. Protein sequence: CASSLGGYTF.

The chain employs TRBV19 and TRBJ2-7; TRBD1 agrees at 7 bases. CDR3 length: 13 amino acids. Germline lookup yields CDR1 LNHDA and CDR2 SQIVND (reference sequence). V lost 10 bases, J lost 5 bases, and 11 bases stayed unmatched. CDR3 nucleotide sequence: TGTGCCACGAAGGGACAGACCTTGGACGAGCAGTACTTC. Protein sequence: CATKGQTLDEQYF.

CDR3: CASKGIQETQYF. In DNA, the CDR3 is TGTGCCAGCAAGGGGATCCAAGAGACCCAGTACTTC. The chain couples TRBV2 to TRBJ2-5, with D possibly matching TRBD1 (5 bases). V was cut by 7 bases and J by 1 base, with 7 bases left in between. Looked up from germline, CDR1 is SNHLY and CDR2 is FYNNEI. CDR3 length: 12 residues.

CDR3 region: CAWSTGGQGNSPLHF. The CDR3 nucleotides read TGTGCCTGGAGTACCGGGGGACAGGGTAATTCACCCCTCCACTTT. The chain carries TRBV30 and TRBJ1-6; 9 bases line up with TRBD1. Trimming removed 2 bases from V and 6 bases from J; junction bases left unmatched: 5. This CDR3 region has 15 residues. Germline CDR1 is GTSNPN and CDR2 is SVGIG (reference sequence).

V is TRBV5-6 and J is TRBJ1-2, with a tentative D call TRBD1 (5 bases). In germline, CDR1 is SGHDT, CDR2 YYEEEE. This CDR3 is built from 17 residues. Trimming took 0 bases from V and 4 from J, leaving 19 bases between them. Here the CDR3 reads CASSLDRQGISSYGYTF. For the CDR3, the DNA is TGTGCCAGCAGCTTGGATCGTCAGGGCATCTCTAGCTATGGCTACACCTTC.

The V call is TRBV30, the J call TRBJ1-2, with D possibly being TRBD1 (5 bases). Per germline, CDR1 GTSNPN and CDR2 SVGIG (reference sequence). CDR3 length equals 14 residues. Trimming shortened V by 0 bases and J by 8 bases, and 16 bases separated the two germline ends. The CDR3 coding sequence is TGTGCCTGGAGTGTACAAATGGGACTAGACGGCTACACCTTC. It is translated as CAWSVQMGLDGYTF. Full variable domain (missing parts from reference TRBV30 and TRBJ1-2): SQTIHQWPATLVQPVGSPLSLECTVEGTSNPNLYWYRQAAGRGLQLLFYSVGIGQISSEVPQNLSASRPQDRQFILSSKKLLLSDSGFYLCAWSVQMGLDGYTFGSGTRLTVV.

The V gene is TRBV27, the J gene TRBJ1-1; 10 nucleotides agree with TRBD1. V lost 9 bases and J lost 10; bases outside the gene matches: 23. Looked up from germline, CDR1 is MNHEY and CDR2 is SMNVEV (reference sequence). The CDR3 runs 17 residues. As DNA, the CDR3 is TGTGCCAGTATCCCCCGAGTCCCGGGACAGGGGAGATTGGTAGCTTTCTTT. Translation: CASIPRVPGQGRLVAFF.

DNA for the CDR3: TGCGCCAGCAGTGACAGTGCCTACGAGCAGTACTTC. It yields the protein CASSDSAYEQYF. This chain connects TRBV10-2 to TRBJ2-7; D gene unclear. This CDR3 comprises 12 residues. Trimming cost V 3 bases and J 2 bases, with 5 bases left between them. From germline, CDR1 is WSHSY and CDR2 SAAADI.

This chain connects TRBV3-1 (or the pseudogene TRBV3-2) to TRBJ2-7, with D uncertain. From germline, CDR1 is LGHDT and CDR2 YNNKEL (reference sequence). Trimming took 3 bases from V and 2 from J, leaving 5 bases between them. CDR3 length: 12 amino acids. CDR3 nucleotides: TGTGCCAGCAGCCAGGCCACCTACGAGCAGTACTTC. Translated: CASSQATYEQYF.

The genes are TRBV29-1 and TRBJ1-2, with D unclear. Germline CDR1 and CDR2: SQVTM and ANQGSEA. The CDR3 has 12 amino acids. Trimming cost V 3 bases and J 8 bases, with 13 bases left between them. CDR3 in DNA: TGCAGCGTTGATATCTACGGAGGGGGCTACACCTTC. It is translated as CSVDIYGGGYTF. Filled out from reference TRBV29-1 and TRBJ1-2, the complete variable domain reads SAVISQKPSRDICQRGTSLTIQCQVDSQVTMMFWYRQQPGQSLTLIATANQGSEATYESGFVIDKFPISRPNLTFSTLTVSNMSPEDSSIYLCSVDIYGGGYTFGSGTRLTVV.

J is TRBJ2-1 and V is TRBV7-9; 8 bases align to TRBD1. The ends lost 3 bases at V and 0 bases at J; junction bases unmatched: 7. The CDR3 contains 17 residues. The V gene's germline CDR1 is SEHNR and CDR2 FQNEAQ (reference sequence). The CDR3 sequence: CASSFAGQGSSYNEQFF. CDR3 nucleotide sequence: TGTGCCAGCAGCTTCGCTGGACAGGGTAGCTCCTACAATGAGCAGTTCTTC.

V gene TRBV28 combines with J gene TRBJ2-7; D uncertain. The CDR3 runs to 12 residues. From germline, CDR1 is MDHEN and CDR2 SYDVKM. Trimming cost V 3 bases and J 6 bases, with 9 bases left between them. CDR3 bases: TGTGCCAGCAGTTTCGAGGCTGTCGAGCAGTACTTC. Its translation: CASSFEAVEQYF.

CDR3 sequence (DNA): TGTGCCAGCAGCCCCGGGCCTCAACTAGGGGGAACTGAAGCTTTCTTT. Its protein is CASSPGPQLGGTEAFF. The chain employs TRBV9 and TRBJ1-1; a possible D gene is TRBD1 (6 bases). V dropped 4 bases and J dropped 5 bases, with 21 bases sitting between them. Germline CDR1 SGDLS, CDR2 YYNGEE. The CDR3 extends over 16 amino acids.

The V gene is TRBV27, the J gene TRBJ2-7, with a possible D match to TRBD1 (5 bases). V shed 4 bases and J shed 0 bases, with 10 bases lying between them. This CDR3 comprises 14 residues. Germline V gene sequence: CDR1 MNHEY, CDR2 SMNVEV (reference sequence). The CDR3 region is CASSWGRVSYEQYF. In nucleotides, the CDR3 is TGTGCCAGCAGTTGGGGCAGGGTCTCCTACGAGCAGTACTTC.

The chain carries TRBV7-9 and TRBJ2-1; D possibly corresponds to TRBD1 (5 bases). CDR1 and CDR2 (germline): SEHNR, FQNEAQ (reference sequence). V was cut by 8 bases and J by 6 bases, with 14 bases left in between. The CDR3 totals 13 residues. The DNA of the CDR3 is TGTGCCAGCGACAGTGGTTGGTCCAATGAGCAGTTCTTC. It yields the protein CASDSGWSNEQFF.

This clone was seen more than once but under ten times. The genes are TRBV4-1 and TRBJ1-2; D is perhaps TRBD1 (5 bases). The CDR3 length is 15 residues. The V end lost 4 bases, the J end lost 6 bases, and 18 bases lay between the germline ends. Germline V gene lookup returns CDR1 MGHRA and CDR2 YSYEKL. The CDR3 DNA is TGCGCCAGCAGCCTCCTCCCTGGGGCTTACGATGGCTACACCTTC. As protein: CASSLLPGAYDGYTF.